The T cell receptor (beta chain) under discussion was sequenced for a study of blood T cell repertoires in COVID-19. Method: immunoSEQ multiplex PCR; TCRdb's copy keeps in-frame clones and lacks some. Of about 220,000 clones listed, roughly 85% were seen once; the top ten hold under 2.5%. The CDR3 sequence is 17 residues long. The sequence was obtained from a woman in her 70s with COVID-19, enrolled during active disease. V usage is TRBV21-1 and J usage is TRBJ1-5; the D segment call TRBD1 is taken from the table without a DNA check. TRBV21-1 is deemed a pseudogene. The sample comprised peripheral blood. This CDR3 is CAILTQLKGTDNQPQHF. For the CDR3, the DNA is TGTGCCATCCTTACCCAACTCAAAGGGACAGACAATCAGCCCCAGCATTTT.